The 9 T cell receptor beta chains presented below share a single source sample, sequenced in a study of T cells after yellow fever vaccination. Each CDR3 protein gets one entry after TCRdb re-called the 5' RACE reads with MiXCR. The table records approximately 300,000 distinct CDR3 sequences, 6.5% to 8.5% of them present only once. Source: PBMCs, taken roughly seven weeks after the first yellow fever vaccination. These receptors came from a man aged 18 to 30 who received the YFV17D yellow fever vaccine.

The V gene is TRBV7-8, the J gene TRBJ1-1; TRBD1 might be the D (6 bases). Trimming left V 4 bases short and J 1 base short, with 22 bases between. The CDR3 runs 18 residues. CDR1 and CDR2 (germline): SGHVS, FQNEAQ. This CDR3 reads CASSSRQDRGVRNTEAFF. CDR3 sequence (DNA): TGTGCCAGCAGCTCCCGACAGGACCGAGGGGTGAGGAACACTGAAGCTTTCTTT.

CDR3 sequence reads: CASSSRQGMISGANVLTF. The CDR3 DNA reads as TGTGCCAGCAGCTCCAGACAGGGAATGATCTCTGGGGCCAACGTCCTGACTTTC. The J gene is TRBJ2-6, the V gene TRBV11-1, with 7 bases that match TRBD1. This CDR3 region has 18 residues. Trimming cost V 4 bases and J 0 bases; bases outside gene matches: 9. The germline gives CDR1 SGHAT, CDR2 FQDESV (reference sequence).

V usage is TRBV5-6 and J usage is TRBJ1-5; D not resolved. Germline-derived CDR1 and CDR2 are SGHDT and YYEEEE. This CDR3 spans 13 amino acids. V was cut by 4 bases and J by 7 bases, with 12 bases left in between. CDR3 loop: CASSENLHQPQHF. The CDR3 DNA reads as TGTGCCAGCAGCGAAAACTTACACCAGCCCCAGCATTTT. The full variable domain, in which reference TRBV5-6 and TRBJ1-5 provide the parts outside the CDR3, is DAGVTQSPTHLIKTRGQQVTLRCSPKSGHDTVSWYQQALGQGPQFIFQYYEEEERQRGNFPDRFSGHQFPNYSSELNVNALLLGDSALYLCASSENLHQPQHFGDGTRLSIL.

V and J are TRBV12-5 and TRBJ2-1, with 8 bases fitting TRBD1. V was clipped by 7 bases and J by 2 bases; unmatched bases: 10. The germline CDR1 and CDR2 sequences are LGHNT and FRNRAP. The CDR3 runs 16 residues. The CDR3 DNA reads TGTGCTAGTGCCAAGACGGGACAGGCAACCTACAATGAGCAGTTCTTC. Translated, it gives CASAKTGQATYNEQFF. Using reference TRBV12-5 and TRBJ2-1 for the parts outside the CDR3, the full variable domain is DARVTQTPRHKVTEMGQEVTMRCQPILGHNTVFWYRQTMMQGLELLAYFRNRAPLDDSGMPKDRFSAEMPDATLATLKIQPSEPRDSAVYFCASAKTGQATYNEQFFGPGTRLTVL.

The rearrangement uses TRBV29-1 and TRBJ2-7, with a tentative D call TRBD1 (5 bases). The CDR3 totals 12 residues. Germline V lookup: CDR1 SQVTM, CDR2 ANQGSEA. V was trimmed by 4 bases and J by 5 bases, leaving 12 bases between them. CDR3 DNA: TGCAGCGTTGTTTTTGGGGCTGACGAGCAGTACTTC. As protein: CSVVFGADEQYF.

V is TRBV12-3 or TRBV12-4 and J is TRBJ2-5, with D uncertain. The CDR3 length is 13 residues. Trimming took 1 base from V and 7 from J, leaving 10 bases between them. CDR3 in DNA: TGTGCCAGCAGTTTAGGGCAGGAAGTGACCCAGTACTTC. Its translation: CASSLGQEVTQYF.

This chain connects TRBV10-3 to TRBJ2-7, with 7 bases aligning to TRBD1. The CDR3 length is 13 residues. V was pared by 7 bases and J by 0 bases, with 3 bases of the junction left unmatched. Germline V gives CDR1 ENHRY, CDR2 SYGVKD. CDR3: CAITGDSSYEQYF. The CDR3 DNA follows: TGTGCCATCACCGGGGACAGCTCCTACGAGCAGTACTTC.

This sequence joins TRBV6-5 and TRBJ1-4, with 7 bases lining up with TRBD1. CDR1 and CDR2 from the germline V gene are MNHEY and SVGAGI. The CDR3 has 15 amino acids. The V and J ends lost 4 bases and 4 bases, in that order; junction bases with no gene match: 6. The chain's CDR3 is CASSSHGTVNEKLFF. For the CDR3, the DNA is TGTGCCAGCAGTTCTCACGGGACAGTTAATGAAAAACTGTTTTTT.

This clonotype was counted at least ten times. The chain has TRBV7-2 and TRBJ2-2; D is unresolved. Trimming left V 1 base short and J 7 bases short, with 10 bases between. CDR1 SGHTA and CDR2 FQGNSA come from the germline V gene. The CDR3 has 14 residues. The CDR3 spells CASSLDRWGGELFF. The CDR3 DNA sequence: TGTGCCAGCAGCTTAGATAGGTGGGGCGGGGAGCTGTTTTTT.